This record concerns one TCR beta chain sequence. In its sample, this clone was seen once. The antigen this receptor binds is unknown. No much larger clonotype is one base removed from it; base qualities were not supplied. The data belong to a study of cytomegalovirus exposure and HLA in healthy donors (dated by TCRdb to about 2017). About the investigation overall: An earlier analysis of some 550 of the donors reported 250 to 300 Gb of sequence data and about 100 million unique TCR beta sequences from some 180 million T cells. In the later analysis, no new phenotypic data were used to find candidate immune exposures; instead, reliance was placed on TCR beta sequences and their occurrence across donors. Approximately 300 gigabases of sequencing data and about 92 million unique TCR sequences made up an early release that covered around 640 HLA-typed donors. To decide whether each TCR beta V gene segment behaved as functional or pseudogenic, an earlier analysis of some 540 of the donors relied on high-throughput TCR beta sequencing. Along with the approximately 650-subject first cohort, a separate validation cohort of roughly 110 different subjects was used. Class I and class II HLA loci were covered by the typing at four-digit resolution. The study profiled the T cell repertoires of about 720 subjects by immunosequencing and related them to cytomegalovirus serostatus. Typing coverage varied by locus: about 629-640 donors for A, B, C, DRB1 and DQB1; around 560 for DQA1; more than 600 for DPA1; fewer than 480 for DPB1. The study aimed to test whether signatures of past pathogen exposure could be identified by cataloging public T cell receptors. To predict cytomegalovirus infection status, the study brought together high-throughput TCR immunosequencing, statistical association of individual TCRs with disease status, and machine learning. Of the approximately 400 genotyped donors, around 81% fell in the genetic ancestry cluster associated with self-reported Caucasian donors. A later genetic analysis took genome-wide SNP genotypes for about three fifths of the 666 donors and used that subset as a discovery cohort. In a later analysis, previously published TCR beta repertoires from roughly 710 donors were re-analyzed and high-resolution HLA genotyping was added so that TCR occurrence patterns could be studied. Four or five DR-DQ haplotypes were handled as single units for association and clustering because linkage in the cohort was strong. Across approximately 400 genotyped donors of the cohort, an average of roughly 230,000 unique TCR beta nucleotide sequences per donor were sequenced, and around 20% of those sequences were non-productive. All discovery cohort repertoires had been generated on a single sequencing platform. Donor age, sex, ethnicity and CMV serostatus were compiled alongside the repertoire data. Study-wide conclusions, independent of this receptor: In vitro tests confirmed that three of the cytomegalovirus-associated TCR beta chains recognize cytomegalovirus antigens. In a later genetic analysis, fewer N-insertions in productive TCRs were reported among donors in an Asian-associated ancestry cluster than the roughly 700-donor mean. In a later analysis, most CMV-associated TCR beta chains were found to appear HLA-restricted, with HLA associations seemingly driven largely by CMV exposure. Most TCR sequences were observed very rarely across donors, whereas some public TCRs were present in many individuals. It was suggested by the authors that the approach could potentially be generalized to other disease states and immunological phenotypes. The classifier was reported to diagnose cytomegalovirus status with high specificity and sensitivity in both the original and validation cohorts. Linkage disequilibrium might explain the correlated functional status among segregating V segments, but an unknown experimental factor could not be excluded. Because the 87-base-pair reads could not distinguish some IMGT-functional V segments, including TRBV6-2 and TRBV6-3, those segments were excluded. A group of highly shared sequence variants was considered likely to be a technical artifact of the sequencing pipeline. A total of 150 to 200 TCR beta chains were listed by the study as associated with cytomegalovirus. When HLA alleles, especially DR and DQ, strongly co-occurred, attributing TCR associations to individual alleles was difficult. A further reported finding was that TCR beta sequences accurately predicted the HLA-A and HLA-B alleles for most subjects in the first cohort. In an earlier analysis of approximately 590 of the donors, most TCR beta V segments were observed in productive rearrangements about 87% or about 30% of the time, broadly matching IMGT annotations. According to a later analysis, parvovirus B19, influenza, CMV and Epstein-Barr virus appeared linked to several top co-occurrence clusters. Sequencing depth was assumed to be roughly uniform across donors in the presence/absence analyses, though that assumption may not hold. CMV serostatus was the only immune exposure information available for the cohort. In this cohort, only TCR beta chains were sequenced, and detectable features were limited by the absence of alpha or paired-chain data. Specific HLA alleles were associated with around 18,000 TCR beta sequences at a false discovery rate of 0.05 in a later analysis. In a later analysis, TCR association rates were found to vary across HLA loci, with the most associated TCRs seen for DRB1 alleles and the fewest for HLA-C alleles. Because HLA typing was unavailable for some donors at each locus, only the typed subset was used in association tests. About 15 rarely observed V segments, including chromosome 9 orphons, were excluded from the earlier analysis of just under 600 of the donors because counts were too low. In a later analysis, HLA-associated TCR beta chains showed more clonal expansion and lower generation probabilities than non-associated chains that were equally common. In a later genetic analysis, a missense DCLRE1C variant was associated with V-gene and J-gene trimming of TCR beta chains, and the association was replicated in an independent cohort.

The cohort consisted of 666 healthy bone marrow donors. At the time of sampling, all cohort members were nominally healthy, though unrecorded immune exposures were likely present. The donor was CMV seronegative and was included in the group of about 400 seronegative cohort members. A peripheral blood sample was collected from each donor, and TCR beta sequencing was performed on peripheral blood mononuclear cells. The Qiagen DNeasy Blood Extraction Kit was used to extract genomic DNA from the blood cell samples. Library prep was done by the immunoSEQ multiplex PCR assay. A mixture of 60 forward primers for TCR Vbeta segments and 13 reverse primers for TCR Jbeta segments was used in the multiplex PCR. The CDR3 region of rearranged TCR beta genes was amplified from genomic DNA by a multiplex PCR assay. On the Illumina HiSeq System, the amplified TCR beta libraries were sequenced as 87-base-pair reads. For the original study's pipeline: A later analysis tallied 70 million to 100 million unique TCR beta chains across the 640 or so repertoires, and roughly 11 million of those chains were shared by two or more donors. To remove PCR and sequencing errors, raw reads were error-corrected and collapsed into unique sequences using a nearest-neighbor algorithm that merged closely related sequences. V, D and J gene segments were assigned by aligning CDR3 sequences to IMGT reference sequences. For a sequence to be retained, a match of at least six nucleotides was required to both a V gene segment and a J gene segment. Rearrangements were called productive when the CDR3 lacked stop codons and stayed in frame with V and J; all others were non-productive. Following IMGT convention, CDR3 was defined as the stretch from the second conserved V-encoded cysteine up to the conserved J-encoded phenylalanine. Sequences without an unambiguous match to a single V gene segment were excluded from the earlier analysis of approximately 560 of the donors. In an earlier analysis of 587 of the donors, V segments were called functional above 56.7% productive rearrangements and were called segregating when the between-donor standard deviation exceeded 5%. A statistical classification framework was developed to diagnose cytomegalovirus status using the catalog of TCR beta chain sequences. A later analysis assigned V and J genes by comparing TCR nucleotide sequences with IMGT/GENE-DB human TR gene sequences. The TCRdist pipeline was used in a later analysis to assign CDR3 sequences and most-parsimonious VDJ recombination scenarios. A later analysis defined each TCR beta chain by its CDR3 amino acid sequence plus V-gene family, and excluded reads lacking a unique V-gene family. To address suspected cross-contamination and a sequencing artifact, a later analysis removed several hundred highly shared, low-generation-probability nucleotide sequences. In a later analysis, a clonal expansion index was calculated for each public chain from normalized within-repertoire ranks of inferred template counts. A later analysis computed generation probabilities with a VDJ recombination model fitted to out-of-frame rearrangements, and checked the results against IGoR. In a later analysis, hypergeometric tests were used to score TCR-TCR, TCR-HLA and TCR-CMV co-occurrence, with a repertoire-size bias correction applied to TCR pairs. To estimate false discovery rates, a later analysis permuted the HLA or CMV assignments 20 times. In a later analysis, co-occurring TCRs were grouped using DBSCAN, and TCRdist sequence similarity was added for clustering within HLA-allele-positive subsets. Repertoires with fewer than 30,000 or more than 120,000 public chains were left out of co-occurrence clustering, as were a few repertoires with anomalous nucleotide sharing. TCRdb provides this immuneACCESS table in a form limited to in-frame rearrangements. Some clones are lacking; in checked studies, under half of them reflect an unresolved V gene, and why the rest are absent is not known. The V and J calls and clone size are taken from that table; D and trimming were inferred from the DNA. This sample gives under 200,000 clones in total; approximately 80% of them show up just once. Around 0.52% of the sample comes from the top ten.

The CDR3 has 15 amino acids, counting the end cysteine and phenylalanine. Of the read, only the CDR3 DNA is kept; its 45 bases are in frame from base 1. V gives up 4 bases and J gives up 1 base, and the segment between their germline ends measures 11 bases. CDR1 and CDR2 (SGDLS, YYNGEE) derive from the germline V gene. Rearrangement joined TRBV9 to TRBJ2-2; D gene: possibly TRBD2, on 7 matching bases. The source material was PBMCs. The TCR comes from a woman aged 45 to 65 in good health and CMV-seronegative. The encoded CDR3 is CASSIGGENTGELFF. The sequence in DNA is TGTGCCAGCAGCATAGGGGGGGAGAACACCGGGGAGCTGTTTTTT.